A single T cell receptor (beta chain) is shown here with its context. HIV-negative, healthy adults without recent acute infections or vaccinations were the donors. This CDR3 has 18 residues. The ends lost 0 bases at V and 11 bases at J; junction bases unmatched: 14. Germline-derived CDR1 and CDR2 are SGHAT and FQDESV (reference sequence). This sample is part of a study of shared clonotypes between healthy human individuals. Whole-study context: The donors, two women and a few men, were aged 18 to 49. Per donor, CD8 memory used one plate, CD8 naive used two, CD4 memory used three and CD4 naive used three.

Method: immunoSEQ multiplex PCR; TCRdb's copy keeps in-frame clones and lacks some. The sample yields about 110,000 clones, 68% seen once. The TCR comes from a woman between 25 and 40 years old in good health. Sequencing was done on a sample of memory CD8+ T cells sorted from blood. Subset: CD45RO+ cells pooled with CCR7-negative TemRA cells. The chain uses TRBV11-1 and TRBJ2-5; 14 positions match TRBD2. The CDR3 protein is CASSLAWGLAGALGEQYF. CDR3 nucleotide sequence: TGTGCCAGCAGCTTAGCGTGGGGACTAGCGGGAGCCCTCGGAGAGCAGTACTTC. The entire variable domain, with the rest obtained from reference TRBV11-1 and TRBJ2-5, is as follows: EAEVAQSPRYKITEKSQAVAFWCDPISGHATLYWYRQILGQGPELLVQFQDESVVDDSQLPKDRFSAERLKGVDSTLKIQPAELGDSAMYLCASSLAWGLAGALGEQYFGPGTRLLVL.